The 8 T cell receptor beta chains presented below share a single source sample, sequenced in a study of cytomegalovirus exposure and HLA in healthy donors. Amplification used 60 Vbeta primers and 13 Jbeta primers. The method was immunoSEQ multiplex PCR; TCRdb's version includes in-frame clones alone and lacks a portion of them. Altogether around 120,000 clones are present, about 73% being singletons, with the ten largest covering approximately 2.9%. The sample taken for sequencing was PBMCs. Every receptor here comes from a human donor in good health.

This clone was found a few times. The chain links TRBV7-2 to TRBJ2-3; D possibly corresponds to TRBD2 (6 bases). CDR3 length equals 16 residues. Trimming left V 2 bases short and J 1 base short, with 13 bases between. Germline values: CDR1 SGHTA, CDR2 FQGNSA. This chain's CDR3 is CASSLRRSGGTDTQYF. The CDR3 DNA is TGTGCCAGCAGCTTACGAAGGTCGGGGGGCACAGATACGCAGTATTTT. The full variable domain, rest sourced from reference TRBV7-2 and TRBJ2-3, is GAGVSQSPSNKVTEKGKDVELRCDPISGHTALYWYRQSLGQGLEFLIYFQGNSAPDKSGLPSDRFSAERTGGSVSTLTIQRTQQEDSAVYLCASSLRRSGGTDTQYFGPGTRLTVL.

The chain is built from TRBV6-1 and TRBJ1-4, with D tentatively TRBD1 (6 bases). The CDR3 loop spans 17 amino acids. The V gene's germline CDR1 is MNHNS and CDR2 SASEGT. The V and J ends lost 1 base and 4 bases respectively, with 16 bases between them. The CDR3 here is CASSEVIWGRSNEKLFF. The DNA of the CDR3 is TGTGCCAGCAGTGAAGTCATTTGGGGGCGCAGTAATGAAAAACTGTTTTTT.

The CDR3 loop is CASTIYRDLYNEQFF. The DNA of the CDR3 is TGTGCCAGCACGATATACAGGGACCTCTACAATGAGCAGTTCTTC. The V call is TRBV6-6, the J call TRBJ2-1; possible D gene TRBD1, 6 bases. Germline CDR1 and CDR2: MNHNY and SVGAGI (reference sequence). The V and J ends lost 7 bases and 3 bases respectively, with 16 bases between them. The CDR3 is made up of 15 amino acids.

The chain employs TRBV7-8 and TRBJ2-7, with a weak D call TRBD2 (5 bases). Germline values: CDR1 SGHVS, CDR2 FQNEAQ. CDR3 length: 12 residues. Trimming removed 5 bases from V and 4 bases from J, with 9 bases in between. In nucleotides, the CDR3 is TGTGCCAGCAGCCTACTAGGGTACGAGCAGTACTTC. It codes for CASSLLGYEQYF. Filled out from reference TRBV7-8 and TRBJ2-7, the complete variable domain reads GAGVSQSPRYKVAKRGQDVALRCDPISGHVSLFWYQQALGQGPEFLTYFQNEAQLDKSGLPSDRFFAERPEGSVSTLKIQRTQQEDSAVYLCASSLLGYEQYFGPGTRLTVT.

This clone was seen more than once but under ten times. The V call is TRBV19, the J call TRBJ2-6; 8 bases are a match to TRBD2. CDR1 LNHDA and CDR2 SQIVND come from the germline V gene (reference sequence). The trim removed 5 bases at V and 2 bases at J, leaving 8 bases unmatched. This CDR3 is 17 amino acids long. CDR3: CASSPGLVSTGANVLTF. CDR3 bases: TGTGCCAGTAGTCCGGGACTAGTATCGACTGGGGCCAACGTCCTGACTTTC.

This clone was detected only once. In DNA, the CDR3 is TGTGCCAGCAGCTTCAGTCGTCCTGCTGAAAAACTGTTTTTT. The encoded protein is CASSFSRPAEKLFF. This chain uses TRBV5-5 with TRBJ1-4; D is unresolved. Germline V lookup: CDR1 SGHKS, CDR2 YYEKEE (reference sequence). The CDR3 is 14 residues long. V was clipped by 2 bases and J by 7 bases, with 12 bases between them.

Here the CDR3 reads CASSRETGGLHEQYF. The DNA of the CDR3 is TGTGCCAGCAGCAGAGAGACAGGGGGGTTGCACGAGCAGTACTTC. The rearrangement links TRBV21-1 to TRBJ2-7; the listed D gene, TRBD1, was not tested against the DNA. TRBV21-1 is classified as a pseudogene. CDR3 length: 15 residues.

In nucleotides, the CDR3 is TGTGCCAGCAGCTTAAGCCCCACAGGGGATACTCTCGGGAATCAGCCCCAGCATTTT. Encoded protein: CASSLSPTGDTLGNQPQHF. The chain is built from TRBV7-6 and TRBJ1-5, with 7 nucleotides matching TRBD1. V was clipped by 2 bases and J by 4 bases; unmatched bases: 17. The CDR3 covers 19 residues. Germline V gene sequence: CDR1 SGHVS, CDR2 FNYEAQ.